This TCR beta chain was recorded in a study of early T cells in non-severe SARS-CoV-2 infection. Looking at the study overall: Sequencing targeted bulk RNA from unsorted whole blood, leaving chains unpaired. Study-wide findings and caveats: A preference for anti-spike CD8 responses marked VDJdb matching, which missed private and CD4 specificities.

The TCR library protocol was used to attach unique molecular identifiers. These identifiers were attached to individual cDNA molecules. TCRdb analysed the 5' RACE reads with MiXCR anew, one entry per CDR3 protein. The sample lists fewer than 85,000 distinct CDR3 sequences; 11% were seen once. Germline CDR1 SGHTA, CDR2 FQGNSA. This CDR3 comprises 15 residues. Trimming cost V 6 bases and J 3 bases, with 17 bases left between them. This clonotype was recorded at least ten times. The target antigen is unknown. This clonotype originated in an adult who was a healthcare worker with PCR-confirmed SARS-CoV-2 infection or an uninfected control (not recorded which). Sequenced material: whole blood, taken at baseline. The rearrangement uses TRBV7-2 and TRBJ1-1; D not certain. CDR3 in amino acids: CASRQDPSRYTEAFF. The CDR3 bases are TGTGCCAGCAGACAAGACCCGAGCCGATACACTGAAGCTTTCTTT.